Listed here are 16 T cell receptor beta chains from one sample, sequenced in a study of blood T cell repertoires in COVID-19 (dated by TCRdb to the early 2020s). Library preparation used the immunoSEQ multiplex PCR assay. The table comes from immuneACCESS by way of TCRdb, which keeps in-frame sequences with V and J called. Part of the clones is missing from these tables; in studies checked, under half for an unresolved V gene and the rest for unknown reasons. A total of 200,000 to 250,000 clones appear in this sample, 80% to 90% of them only once. 7.5% of the sample goes to the ten largest clones. Sequencing was done on a sample of peripheral blood. Receptors were obtained from a woman of 80 years or more with COVID-19, enrolled during active disease.

The genes are TRBV6-2 or TRBV6-3 and TRBJ2-1; 9 nucleotides match TRBD2. With 0 bases clipped from V and 1 base from J, the junction kept 13 bases outside the gene matches. The germline V gene encodes CDR1 MNHEY and CDR2 SVGEGT. CDR3 length: 20 amino acids. CDR3 sequence reads: CASSYSVKGGRDPSYNEQFF. For the CDR3, the DNA is TGTGCCAGCAGTTACTCGGTCAAGGGCGGGAGGGACCCTTCCTACAATGAGCAGTTCTTC.

The genes are TRBV7-9 and TRBJ2-3; 7 nucleotides align to TRBD2. This CDR3 has 17 residues. Germline V CDR1 and CDR2: SEHNR, FQNEAQ (reference sequence). The ends lost 1 base at V and 2 bases at J; junction bases unmatched: 9. This CDR3 reads CASSLGGLLAITDTQYF. CDR3 DNA sequence: TGTGCCAGCAGCTTAGGGGGACTACTAGCGATCACAGATACGCAGTATTTT.

The table lists this clone with a count of one. Other DNA sequences in the sample encode the same CDR3. V is TRBV7-9 and J is TRBJ1-1; 7 bases map to TRBD1. This CDR3 comprises 13 residues. CDR1 and CDR2 from the germline V gene are SEHNR and FQNEAQ (reference sequence). V trimming: 6 bases; J trimming: 5 bases; junction bases outside the gene matches: 6. CDR3 region: CASSLSGGTEAFF. CDR3 nucleotide sequence: TGTGCCAGCAGTCTTTCAGGGGGGACTGAAGCTTTCTTT.

This rearrangement joins TRBV6-5 to TRBJ2-1; 14 nucleotides match TRBD2. The junction had 1 base not matched to a gene; V was cut back by 0 bases and J by 6 bases. Germline CDR1 MNHEY, CDR2 SVGAGI. This CDR3 region has 16 residues. The CDR3 spells CASSYSGTSGGNEQFF. Here the CDR3 DNA reads TGTGCCAGCAGTTACTCAGGGACTAGCGGGGGCAATGAGCAGTTCTTC.

The chain is built from TRBV4-1 and TRBJ2-1, with 12 bases fitting TRBD2. The V gene end was trimmed by 0 bases and the J gene end by 7 bases; junction bases not matched to a gene: 10. The germline V gene has CDR1 MGHRA and CDR2 YSYEKL. The CDR3 has 18 amino acids. CDR3 sequence: CASSQEASGRARRNEQFF. The CDR3 coding sequence is TGCGCCAGCAGCCAAGAAGCTAGCGGGAGGGCCCGTAGGAATGAGCAGTTCTTC.

This chain uses TRBV2 with TRBJ1-5; tentative D call: TRBD1 (5 bases). Germline V CDR1 and CDR2: SNHLY, FYNNEI. Trimming shortened V by 7 bases and J by 3 bases, and 10 bases separated the two germline ends. The CDR3 runs 13 residues. CDR3 sequence (DNA): TGTGCCAGCAAGCGACAGAACAATCAGCCCCAGCATTTT. Encoded protein: CASKRQNNQPQHF.

The chain employs TRBV28 and TRBJ2-7; D perhaps matches TRBD2 (6 bases). Germline V lookup: CDR1 MDHEN, CDR2 SYDVKM. The CDR3 loop spans 15 amino acids. V was trimmed by 5 bases and J by 1 base, leaving 15 bases between them. CDR3 residues: CASSPSSAQSYEQYF. The CDR3 DNA follows: TGTGCCAGCAGTCCTTCTAGCGCTCAATCCTACGAGCAGTACTTC.

The J gene is TRBJ1-3, the V gene TRBV4-3; D remains ambiguous. Between the trimmed V and J ends, which lost 0 bases and 10 bases, there was a span of 10 bases. Looked up from germline, CDR1 is LGHNA and CDR2 is YSLEER. The length of the CDR3 is 13 residues. The DNA for the CDR3 is TGCGCCAGCAGCCAAGATCCTGCGGGGACCATATATTTT. This translates into CASSQDPAGTIYF.

V and J are TRBV15 and TRBJ1-2; 8 bases fit TRBD1. The CDR3 covers 14 residues. Germline CDR1 reads LNHNV; CDR2 reads YYDKDF (reference sequence). The trim removed 0 bases at V and 5 bases at J, leaving 2 bases unmatched. CDR3 in amino acids: CATSRDRQGYGYTF. CDR3 coding DNA: TGTGCCACCAGCAGAGATCGACAGGGGTATGGCTACACCTTC. The full variable domain, completed using reference TRBV15 and TRBJ1-2, is DAMVIQNPRYQVTQFGKPVTLSCSQTLNHNVMYWYQQKSSQAPKLLFHYYDKDFNNEADTPDNFQSRRPNTSFCFLDIRSPGLGDTAMYLCATSRDRQGYGYTFGSGTRLTVV.

Notes on this clone: Distinct nucleotide sequences in the sample also encode this CDR3. This chain uses TRBV5-1 with TRBJ2-3; 8 bases are a match to TRBD2. Looked up from germline, CDR1 is SGHRS and CDR2 is YFSETQ. This CDR3 region has 15 residues. V lost 2 bases, J lost 0 bases, and 2 bases stayed unmatched. For the CDR3, the DNA is TGCGCCAGCAGCTTTAGCGGGGCTAGCACAGATACGCAGTATTTT. As protein: CASSFSGASTDTQYF. The whole variable domain, filled in from reference TRBV5-1 and TRBJ2-3, reads KAGVTQTPRYLIKTRGQQVTLSCSPISGHRSVSWYQQTPGQGLQFLFEYFSETQRNKGNFPGRFSGRQFSNSRSEMNVSTLELGDSALYLCASSFSGASTDTQYFGPGTRLTVL.

On this clone itself: The same CDR3 is also encoded by other DNA sequences in this sample. The rearrangement joins TRBV29-1 to TRBJ2-7, with 7 bases fitting TRBD2. The CDR3 extends over 11 amino acids. V dropped 6 bases and J dropped 4; count of bases not matched to a gene: 3. Looked up from germline, CDR1 is SQVTM and CDR2 is ANQGSEA. CDR3: CSVGGDYEQYF. The CDR3 region has the DNA TGCAGCGTGGGGGGGGATTACGAGCAGTACTTC.

The chain employs TRBV6-1 and TRBJ1-4, with a possible D match to TRBD1 (6 bases). Trimming pared 3 bases from V and 6 bases from J, leaving 11 bases between. Germline V gene lookup returns CDR1 MNHNS and CDR2 SASEGT. CDR3 length equals 14 residues. CDR3 bases: TGTGCCAGCAGTGATGGGGGCTCCGATGAAAAACTGTTTTTT. This codes for CASSDGGSDEKLFF.

The rearrangement joins TRBV25-1 to TRBJ2-2; 9 bases are a match to TRBD1. V dropped 2 bases and J dropped 3; count of bases not matched to a gene: 1. The CDR3 has 15 amino acids. Germline values: CDR1 MGHDK, CDR2 SYGVNS. In DNA, the CDR3 is TGTGCCAGCAGTGAAGGGACAGGGTACACCGGGGAGCTGTTTTTT. Its protein is CASSEGTGYTGELFF.

The J gene is TRBJ1-1, the V gene TRBV6-5, with D uncertain. Trimming took off 6 bases at V and 0 bases at J, with 8 bases between the two ends. This CDR3 has 13 residues. Germline CDR1 is MNHEY and CDR2 is SVGAGI. In DNA, the CDR3 is TGTGCCAGCAGGAGTACAGTGAACACTGAAGCTTTCTTT. This codes for CASRSTVNTEAFF.

This chain uses TRBV30 with TRBJ1-1, with 9 bases identical to TRBD1. This CDR3 contains 13 residues. The germline gives CDR1 GTSNPN, CDR2 SVGIG (reference sequence). J gave up 5 bases and V 3 bases, and 4 bases lay outside the gene matches. The CDR3, as DNA: TGTGCCTGGAGGCAACAGGGGGCTACTGAAGCTTTCTTT. Amino acid sequence: CAWRQQGATEAFF.

This clone was detected only a few times. The V gene is TRBV11-3, the J gene TRBJ2-3; 7 bases map to TRBD2. This CDR3 has 15 amino acids. Germline V CDR1 and CDR2: SGHNT, YENEEA. With 3 bases clipped from V and 2 bases from J, the junction kept 5 bases outside the gene matches. Here the CDR3 reads CASSFNGGSTDTQYF. CDR3 in DNA: TGTGCCAGCAGCTTTAACGGGGGGTCCACAGATACGCAGTATTTT.